Listed below are T cell receptor beta chains from one sample, sequenced in a study of cytomegalovirus exposure and HLA in healthy donors. Profiled with immunoSEQ multiplex PCR; TCRdb holds only in-frame clones, not every one. The sample lists about 250,000 clones, roughly 80% occurring once. The sample was PBMCs. All receptors come from a girl aged 2 to 10 in good health and CMV-seronegative. The CDR3 runs from the conserved cysteine through the conserved F or W.

TRBV7-6 | CASSLGSGQLSYNEQFF
TRBV6-5 | CASRGARGVYEQYF
TRBV6-1 | CASSERGPYTEAFF
TRBV5-1 | CASSSRSATGELFF
TRBV6-6 | CASSYSHNYGYTF
TRBV6-6 | CASSPPGTGGILFF
TRBV27 | CASSHEPGSGANVLTF
TRBV7-9 | CASSWGTGVEKLFF
TRBV30 | CACLEASGYTDTQYF
TRBV4-1 | CASSLIGGDEQFF
TRBV18 | CASSLDRNQPQHF
TRBV10-3 | CAISESTGNTEAFF
TRBV27 | CASSLFPLLSGRGEAFF
TRBV19 | CASTGGRPEAFF
TRBV2 | CASRQLSSYEQYF
TRBV5-1 | CASSLLPGLAGGEQYF
TRBV5-1 | CASSRGGNTGELFF
TRBV28 | CASSSGDRGLLVYEQYF
TRBV6-5 | CASSLRGANSPLHF
TRBV5-1 | CASSLTLGGPYEQYF
TRBV7-6 | CASSSLSQTSSYEQYF
TRBV19 | CASSPDRASGNTIYF
TRBV18 | CASSPFHGDTEAFF
TRBV7-3 | CASSLAGSYNEQFF
TRBV11-2 | CASSLGGLAGETQYF
TRBV4-1 | CASSQDGTGNNEKLFF
TRBV7-3 | CASSANPPAGELFF
TRBV2 | CASSHRVNQPQHF
TRBV2 | CASTGRRGRYEQYF
TRBV7-9 | CASSLGRGIAYGYTF
TRBV30 | CAWMVGTNSYEQYF
TRBV19 | CASSMGGYGYTF
TRBV30 | CAWSLQGTTEAFF
TRBV6-5 | CASSHGAKNIQYF
TRBV6-1 | CASSEDPDRGINEQYF